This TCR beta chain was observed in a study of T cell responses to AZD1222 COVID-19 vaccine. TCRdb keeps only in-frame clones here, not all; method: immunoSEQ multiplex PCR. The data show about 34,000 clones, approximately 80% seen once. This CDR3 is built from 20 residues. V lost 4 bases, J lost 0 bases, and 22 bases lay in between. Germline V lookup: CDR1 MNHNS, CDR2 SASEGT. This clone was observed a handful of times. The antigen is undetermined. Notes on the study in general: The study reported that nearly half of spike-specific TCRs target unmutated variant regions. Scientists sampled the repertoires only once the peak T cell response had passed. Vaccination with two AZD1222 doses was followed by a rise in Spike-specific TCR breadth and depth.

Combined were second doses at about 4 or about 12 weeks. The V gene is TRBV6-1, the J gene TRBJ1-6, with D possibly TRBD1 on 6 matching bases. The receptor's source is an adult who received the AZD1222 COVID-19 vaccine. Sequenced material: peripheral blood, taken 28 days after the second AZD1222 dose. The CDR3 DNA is TGTGCCAGCAGTGCTTTTCCGGGACACCTTCAGAGCTCCTATAATTCACCCCTCCACTTT. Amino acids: CASSAFPGHLQSSYNSPLHF.